One sample yielded the 5 T cell receptor beta chains listed below, sequenced in a study of post-analysis software for immune sequencing data (dated by TCRdb to 2015 to 2017). These receptors' antigens are unknown. Libraries were constructed by PCR. Instrument used: Illumina HiSeq 2500. To reduce PCR and sequencing biases, unique molecular identifiers were built into the TCR beta cDNA libraries. The raw public reads went through TCRdb reprocessing: fastp at Q25, MiXCR clone calling, in-frame beta chains kept. Entries are consolidated by CDR3 protein sequence, retaining the most common genes and DNA. This sample has about 820,000 distinct CDR3 sequences in its table, and roughly half of those were observed once. Approximately 4.3% of the sample comes from the top ten. Paper-wide results and their limitations: Patients showed significantly higher frequencies than controls for about 5 TRBV segments, among them TRBV5-6, TRBV5-1 and TRBV20-1.

Material: blood. The receptors stem from a girl between 5 and 17 years old with multiple sclerosis.

The V call is TRBV20-1, the J call TRBJ2-3, with D tentatively TRBD2 (5 bases). V was clipped by 6 bases and J by 3 bases, with 13 bases between them. From germline, CDR1 is DFQATT and CDR2 SNEGSKA (reference sequence). CDR3 length equals 13 residues. This chain's CDR3 is CSASRGHTDTQYF. DNA for the CDR3: TGCAGTGCCAGCCGGGGTCATACAGATACGCAGTATTTT.

In this sample, this clonotype turned up a few times. V and J are TRBV5-1 and TRBJ2-3; 9 positions match TRBD2. With 0 bases clipped from V and 4 bases from J, the junction kept 3 bases outside the gene matches. Germline CDR1 and CDR2: SGHRS and YFSETQ. The CDR3 runs to 15 residues. This CDR3 is CASSLVGGGADTQYF. The CDR3 DNA reads as TGCGCCAGCAGCTTGGTTGGCGGGGGGGCAGATACGCAGTATTTT.

The chain is built from TRBV20-1 and TRBJ2-3; perhaps TRBD2 as D (6 bases). The CDR3 extends over 15 amino acids. Germline V lookup: CDR1 DFQATT, CDR2 SNEGSKA (reference sequence). V lost 0 bases to trimming and J lost 3 bases, with 13 bases between them. Written as DNA, the CDR3 is TGCAGTGCTAGAGATTTCCGGGAGTTTACAGATACGCAGTATTTT. This translates into CSARDFREFTDTQYF.

The chain carries TRBV6-1 and TRBJ1-1; D is possibly TRBD1 (6 bases). The CDR3 covers 14 residues. Germline V gene lookup returns CDR1 MNHNS and CDR2 SASEGT. V was cut by 7 bases and J by 5 bases, with 17 bases left in between. The CDR3 sequence: CASTLQGRGTEAFF. CDR3 bases: TGTGCCAGCACCCTACAGGGAAGGGGGACTGAAGCTTTCTTT.

This clonotype showed up just a few times. The genes are TRBV10-3 and TRBJ2-7; no definite D call. The CDR3 length is 17 residues. Trimming shortened V by 2 bases and J by 0 bases, and 17 bases separated the two germline ends. The germline V gene has CDR1 ENHRY and CDR2 SYGVKD. The CDR3 is CAISERVGRNYSYEQYF. The DNA for the CDR3 is TGTGCCATCAGTGAGCGAGTAGGCAGAAACTACTCCTACGAGCAGTACTTC.